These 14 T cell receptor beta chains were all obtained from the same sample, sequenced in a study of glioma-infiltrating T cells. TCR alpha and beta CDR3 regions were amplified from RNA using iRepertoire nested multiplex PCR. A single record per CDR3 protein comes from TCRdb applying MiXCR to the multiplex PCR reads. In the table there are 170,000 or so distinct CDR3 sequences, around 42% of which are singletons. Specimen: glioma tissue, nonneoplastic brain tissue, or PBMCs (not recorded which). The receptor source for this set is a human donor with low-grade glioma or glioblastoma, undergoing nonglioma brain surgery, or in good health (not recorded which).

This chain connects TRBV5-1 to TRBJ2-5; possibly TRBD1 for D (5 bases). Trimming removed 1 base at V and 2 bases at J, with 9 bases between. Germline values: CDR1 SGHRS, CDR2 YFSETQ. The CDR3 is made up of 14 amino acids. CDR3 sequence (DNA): TGCGCCAGCAGCTTGATAGGGGATCAAGAGACCCAGTACTTC. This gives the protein CASSLIGDQETQYF. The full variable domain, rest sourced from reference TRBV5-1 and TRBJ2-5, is KAGVTQTPRYLIKTRGQQVTLSCSPISGHRSVSWYQQTPGQGLQFLFEYFSETQRNKGNFPGRFSGRQFSNSRSEMNVSTLELGDSALYLCASSLIGDQETQYFGPGTRLLVL.

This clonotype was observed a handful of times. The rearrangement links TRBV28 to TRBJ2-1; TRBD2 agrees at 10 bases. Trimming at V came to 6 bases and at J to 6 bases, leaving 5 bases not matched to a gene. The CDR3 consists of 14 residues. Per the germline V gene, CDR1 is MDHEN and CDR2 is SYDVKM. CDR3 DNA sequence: TGTGCCAGCAGCGGGGGACTAGCGTCCAATGAGCAGTTCTTC. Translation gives CASSGGLASNEQFF.

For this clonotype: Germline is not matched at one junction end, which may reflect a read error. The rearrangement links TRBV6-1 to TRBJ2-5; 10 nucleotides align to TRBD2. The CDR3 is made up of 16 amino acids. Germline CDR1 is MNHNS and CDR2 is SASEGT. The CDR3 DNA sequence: TGTGCCAGCAGCCCACGCCGGACTAGCGGTGAAGAGACCAAGTACTTC. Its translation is CASSPRRTSGEETKYF.

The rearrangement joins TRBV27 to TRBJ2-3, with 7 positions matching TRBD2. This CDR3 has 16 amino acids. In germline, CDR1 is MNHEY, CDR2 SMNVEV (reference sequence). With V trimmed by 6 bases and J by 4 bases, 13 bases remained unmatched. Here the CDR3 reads CASSSSGFRGADTQYF. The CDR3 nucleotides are TGTGCCAGCAGCTCCTCAGGCTTTCGGGGGGCAGATACGCAGTATTTT.

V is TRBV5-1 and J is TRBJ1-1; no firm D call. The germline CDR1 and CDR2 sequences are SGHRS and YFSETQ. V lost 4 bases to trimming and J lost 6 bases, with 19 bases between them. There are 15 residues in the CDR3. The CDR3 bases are TGCGCCAGCAGCCGACTGGGTGTACCGTACGCTGAAGCTTTCTTT. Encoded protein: CASSRLGVPYAEAFF.

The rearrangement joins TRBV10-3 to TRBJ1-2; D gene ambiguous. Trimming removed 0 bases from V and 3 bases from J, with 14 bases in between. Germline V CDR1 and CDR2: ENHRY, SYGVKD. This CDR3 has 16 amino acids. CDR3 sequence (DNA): TGTGCCATCAGTGAGTCTCCAATGTGCGCGTACTATGGCTACACCTTC. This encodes CAISESPMCAYYGYTF.

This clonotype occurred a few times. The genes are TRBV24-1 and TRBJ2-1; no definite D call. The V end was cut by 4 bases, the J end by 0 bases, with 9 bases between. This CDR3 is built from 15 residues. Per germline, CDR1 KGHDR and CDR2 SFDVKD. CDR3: CATSDPRNSYNEQFF. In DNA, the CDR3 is TGTGCCACCAGTGACCCTCGGAACTCCTACAATGAGCAGTTCTTC.

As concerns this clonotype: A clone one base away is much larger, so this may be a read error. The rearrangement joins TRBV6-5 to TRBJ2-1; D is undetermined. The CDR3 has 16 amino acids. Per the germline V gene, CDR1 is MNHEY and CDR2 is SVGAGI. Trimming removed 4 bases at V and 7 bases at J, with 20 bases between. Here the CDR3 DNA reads TGTGCCAGCAGTTCCCACCGCGGTGCAGTTACAAATGAGCAGTTCTTC. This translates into CASSSHRGAVTNEQFF.

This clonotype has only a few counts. Written as DNA, the CDR3 is TGTGCCAGCAGCCAAGTACCCACAGGGGGTTATGGCTACACCTTC. Protein sequence: CASSQVPTGGYGYTF. V usage is TRBV3-1 and J usage is TRBJ1-2, with TRBD1 matching over 8 bases. CDR3 length: 15 residues. Looked up from germline, CDR1 is LGHDT and CDR2 is YNNKEL (reference sequence). Trimming took 1 base from V and 5 from J; bases not matched to a gene: 6.

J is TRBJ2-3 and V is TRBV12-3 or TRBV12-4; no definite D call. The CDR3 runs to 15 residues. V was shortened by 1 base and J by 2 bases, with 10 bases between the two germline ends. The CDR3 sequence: CASSLGGLDTDTQYF. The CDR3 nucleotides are TGTGCCAGCAGTTTAGGCGGCCTAGACACAGATACGCAGTATTTT.

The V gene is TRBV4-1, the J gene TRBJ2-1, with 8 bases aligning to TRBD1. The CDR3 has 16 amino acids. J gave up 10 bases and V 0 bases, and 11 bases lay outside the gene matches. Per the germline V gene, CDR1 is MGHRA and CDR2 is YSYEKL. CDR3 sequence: CASSQDQQGVSYEQFF. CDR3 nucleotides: TGCGCCAGCAGCCAAGACCAACAGGGGGTTAGCTACGAGCAGTTCTTC.

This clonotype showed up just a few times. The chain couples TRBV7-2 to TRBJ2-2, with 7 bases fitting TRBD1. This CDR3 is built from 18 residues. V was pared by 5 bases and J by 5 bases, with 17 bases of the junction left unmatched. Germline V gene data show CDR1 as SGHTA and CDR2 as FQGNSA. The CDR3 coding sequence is TGTGCCAGCAGCCCATGGGGTTCCGGGACAGACCAAACCGGGGAGCTGTTTTTT. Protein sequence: CASSPWGSGTDQTGELFF. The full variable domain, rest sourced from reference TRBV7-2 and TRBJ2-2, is GAGVSQSPSNKVTEKGKDVELRCDPISGHTALYWYRQSLGQGLEFLIYFQGNSAPDKSGLPSDRFSAERTGGSVSTLTIQRTQQEDSAVYLCASSPWGSGTDQTGELFFGEGSRLTVL.

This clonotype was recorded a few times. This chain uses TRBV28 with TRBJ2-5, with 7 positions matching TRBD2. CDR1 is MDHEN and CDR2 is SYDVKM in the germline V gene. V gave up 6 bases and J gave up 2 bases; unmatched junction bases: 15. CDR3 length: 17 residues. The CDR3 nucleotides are TGTGCCAGCAGCTCCTCCTTTTGGGAGGGCCAACAAGAGACCCAGTACTTC. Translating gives CASSSSFWEGQQETQYF.

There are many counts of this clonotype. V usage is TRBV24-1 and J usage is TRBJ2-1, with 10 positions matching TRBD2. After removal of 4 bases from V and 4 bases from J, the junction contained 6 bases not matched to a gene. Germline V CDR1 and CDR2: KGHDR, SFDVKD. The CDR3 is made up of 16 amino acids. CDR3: CATSDSSSGRYNEQFF. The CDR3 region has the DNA TGTGCCACCAGTGACTCTTCTAGCGGGAGATACAATGAGCAGTTCTTC.